The 5 T cell receptor beta chains in this list originate from one sample, sequenced in a study of identical twins. From the 5' RACE reads, TCRdb called clonotypes with MiXCR, one entry per CDR3 protein. This table holds more than 1.5 million distinct CDR3 sequences, around 33% found once. Material for sequencing was cord blood. All receptors derive from a newborn girl in good health.

The table lists this clonotype with a few counts. Being one base from a much bigger clone, this may be a read error. The V gene is TRBV7-9, the J gene TRBJ2-5, with D possibly matching TRBD2 (5 bases). Germline-derived CDR1 and CDR2 are SEHNR and FQNEAQ (reference sequence). This CDR3 comprises 14 residues. V was cut by 4 bases and J by 11 bases, with 20 bases left in between. In DNA, the CDR3 is TGTGCCAGCAGCTCCCGGGATTCCTACAATGAGCAGTACTTC. Its protein is CASSSRDSYNEQYF. Drawing the rest from reference TRBV7-9 and TRBJ2-5, the complete variable domain is DTGVSQNPRHKITKRGQNVTFRCDPISEHNRLYWYRQTLGQGPEFLTYFQNEAQLEKSRLLSDRFSAERPKGSFSTLEIQRTEQGDSAMYLCASSSRDSYNEQYFGPGTRLLVL.

This clonotype was counted between two and nine times. The gene calls are TRBV12-3 or TRBV12-4 and TRBJ2-7; D gene uncertain. CDR3 length: 13 residues. V was trimmed by 4 bases and J by 4 bases, leaving 11 bases between them. CDR3 sequence reads: CASSYRVRYEQYF. For the CDR3, the DNA is TGTGCCAGCAGTTATCGGGTGAGGTACGAGCAGTACTTC.

This clonotype was seen at least ten times. The chain joins TRBV29-1 to TRBJ1-2; 7 nucleotides agree with TRBD1. V lost 3 bases to trimming and J lost 5 bases; unmatched junction nucleotides: 9. The CDR3 is 14 amino acids. Germline-derived CDR1 and CDR2 are SQVTM and ANQGSEA. The CDR3 is CSVERQGLGYGYTF. As DNA, the CDR3 is TGCAGCGTTGAGCGACAGGGTCTGGGGTATGGCTACACCTTC.

The chain links TRBV6-1 to TRBJ2-3; TRBD2 matches at 10 bases. This CDR3 is 15 amino acids long. The germline V gene encodes CDR1 MNHNS and CDR2 SASEGT. V trimming: 3 bases; J trimming: 4 bases; junction bases outside the gene matches: 4. CDR3 in amino acids: CASSDLAGVPDTQYF. DNA for the CDR3: TGTGCCAGCAGTGACCTAGCGGGAGTCCCAGATACGCAGTATTTT.

This clonotype has more than one count but fewer than ten. The CDR3 DNA reads TGTGCCAGCAGCCAAGGCTCACCGACCCAGTACTTC. It is translated as CASSQGSPTQYF. The V and J genes are TRBV14 and TRBJ2-7; no clear D gene. The DNA end favors TRBJ2-5, so the J call may be wrong. The CDR3 spans 12 residues. Germline CDR1 reads SGHDN; CDR2 reads FVKESK.